A single sample is the source of the 12 T cell receptor beta chains below, sequenced in a study of OX40 agonist ivuxolimab in advanced cancers. Clones were read by immunoSEQ multiplex PCR, and TCRdb kept only the in-frame ones, dropping some. Of around 53,000 clones in the sample, approximately 91% were seen once. The sequences come from CD4+ or CD8+ T cells sorted from blood, collected in a trial of the OX40 agonist ivuxolimab. Receptor source: an adult with an advanced solid tumor such as melanoma, head and neck, liver or kidney cancer.

This chain joins TRBV6-1 and TRBJ1-2; no definite D call. V was shortened by 2 bases and J by 8 bases, with 9 bases between the two germline ends. This CDR3 is 12 amino acids long. Per germline, CDR1 MNHNS and CDR2 SASEGT. The CDR3 here is CASSELYGGYTF. The CDR3 coding sequence is TGTGCCAGCAGTGAACTGTACGGGGGCTACACCTTC.

The V gene is TRBV18, the J gene TRBJ2-2, with D perhaps given as TRBD1 or TRBD2 (5 bases each). Germline CDR1 is KGHSH and CDR2 is LQKENI. Trimming removed 3 bases from V and 3 bases from J, with 17 bases in between. This CDR3 region has 17 residues. The CDR3 reads CASSPRGARLDTGELFF. CDR3 coding DNA: TGTGCCAGCTCACCGAGGGGCGCTAGATTGGACACCGGGGAGCTGTTTTTT.

V is TRBV6-1 and J is TRBJ2-3; 8 positions agree with TRBD1. Germline V gene sequence: CDR1 MNHNS, CDR2 SASEGT. This CDR3 region has 15 residues. V gave up 5 bases and J gave up 3 bases; unmatched junction bases: 7. In nucleotides, the CDR3 is TGTGCCAGCAGTCAGGACAGGGTCAATACAGATACGCAGTATTTT. Amino acid sequence: CASSQDRVNTDTQYF.

The chain couples TRBV19 to TRBJ2-1; D perhaps matches TRBD2 (8 bases). Germline CDR1 is LNHDA and CDR2 is SQIVND (reference sequence). The V and J ends lost 3 bases and 10 bases respectively, with 22 bases between them. The CDR3 runs to 16 residues. CDR3 region: CASSIAPGLGGMEQFF. The CDR3 DNA reads as TGTGCCAGTAGTATTGCCCCGGGACTAGGGGGCATGGAGCAGTTCTTC.

The gene calls are TRBV4-1 and TRBJ2-1, with 13 bases aligning to TRBD2. The germline gives CDR1 MGHRA, CDR2 YSYEKL. The CDR3 totals 18 residues. V was pared by 1 base and J by 3 bases, with 6 bases of the junction left unmatched. This chain's CDR3 is CASSQVRTSGSIYNEQFF. DNA of the CDR3: TGCGCCAGCAGCCAAGTTAGGACTAGCGGGAGTATCTACAATGAGCAGTTCTTC.

This chain uses TRBV28 with TRBJ2-5, with TRBD2 identical over 8 bases. V lost 8 bases, J lost 2 bases, and 10 bases stayed unmatched. Per the germline V gene, CDR1 is MDHEN and CDR2 is SYDVKM. The CDR3 runs to 15 residues. This chain's CDR3 is CASCRGGGRQETQYF. CDR3 DNA sequence: TGTGCCAGCTGCCGGGGGGGCGGGAGACAAGAGACCCAGTACTTC.

V gene TRBV14 combines with J gene TRBJ1-2; D gene unclear. CDR1 and CDR2 from the germline V gene are SGHDN and FVKESK. V lost 5 bases and J lost 4, with 11 bases in between. CDR3 length equals 13 residues. The CDR3 bases are TGTGCCAGCAGCTCGCAAGGTATCTATGGCTACACCTTC. This gives the protein CASSSQGIYGYTF.

The V and J genes are TRBV7-9 and TRBJ2-2; D might be TRBD1 (7 bases). The CDR3 runs 16 residues. Germline values: CDR1 SEHNR, CDR2 FQNEAQ (reference sequence). Trimming took off 8 bases at V and 1 base at J, with 17 bases between the two ends. The CDR3 is CASSRRGTENTGELFF. CDR3 nucleotide sequence: TGTGCCAGCTCGCGGCGCGGGACAGAGAACACCGGGGAGCTGTTTTTT.

This rearrangement joins TRBV14 to TRBJ1-2; D remains unclear. The V and J ends lost 5 bases and 7 bases respectively, with 14 bases between them. CDR1 and CDR2 (germline): SGHDN, FVKESK. The CDR3 is 13 residues long. CDR3 sequence reads: CASSMNRMGGYTF. The CDR3, as DNA: TGTGCCAGCAGCATGAATAGGATGGGTGGCTACACCTTC.

This clone was picked up one time. V and J are TRBV19 and TRBJ1-2, with 9 bases that match TRBD1. Germline V lookup: CDR1 LNHDA, CDR2 SQIVND (reference sequence). This CDR3 contains 14 residues. Trimming took 5 bases from V and 8 from J; bases not matched to a gene: 9. The CDR3 bases are TGTGCCAGTAGTGCGGGACAGGGATCATACGGCTACACCTTC. Its translation: CASSAGQGSYGYTF.

V and J are TRBV2 and TRBJ1-1; tentatively, D is TRBD1 (5 bases). Trimming removed 4 bases at V and 5 bases at J, with 14 bases between. CDR1 SNHLY and CDR2 FYNNEI come from the germline V gene. The CDR3 has 14 residues. As DNA, the CDR3 is TGTGCCAGCAGTGCCGGGACGGCGAGTACTGAAGCTTTCTTT. Translating gives CASSAGTASTEAFF.

CDR3 protein: CASSPVLAGVGEQYF. As DNA, the CDR3 is TGTGCCAGCTCACCAGTCTTAGCGGGAGTCGGCGAGCAGTACTTC. This chain connects TRBV18 to TRBJ2-7; 9 bases match TRBD2. Per germline, CDR1 KGHSH and CDR2 LQKENI. With 2 bases clipped from V and 6 bases from J, the junction kept 8 bases outside the gene matches. The length of the CDR3 is 15 residues.